The text below deals with one TCR beta chain. The sample belongs to a study of T cell changes during pregnancy in multiple sclerosis. The data were produced by immunoSEQ multiplex PCR, yet TCRdb's version contains in-frame clones alone and is incomplete. This sample has about 64,000 clones; roughly 90% occur once, and the top ten carry 1.4%. CDR1 is MNHEY and CDR2 is SVGAGI in the germline V gene. The CDR3 totals 15 residues. J was trimmed by 1 base and V by 5 bases; bases with no gene match: 6. The J gene is TRBJ2-3, the V gene TRBV6-5, with 7 positions matching TRBD1. The source was peripheral blood, collected in the second trimester of pregnancy. This TCR came from a female donor with multiple sclerosis, enrolled in a pregnancy study. CDR3 DNA sequence: TGTGCCAGCAGTGCCGGGACAGAGGGCACAGATACGCAGTATTTT. Amino acids: CASSAGTEGTDTQYF.